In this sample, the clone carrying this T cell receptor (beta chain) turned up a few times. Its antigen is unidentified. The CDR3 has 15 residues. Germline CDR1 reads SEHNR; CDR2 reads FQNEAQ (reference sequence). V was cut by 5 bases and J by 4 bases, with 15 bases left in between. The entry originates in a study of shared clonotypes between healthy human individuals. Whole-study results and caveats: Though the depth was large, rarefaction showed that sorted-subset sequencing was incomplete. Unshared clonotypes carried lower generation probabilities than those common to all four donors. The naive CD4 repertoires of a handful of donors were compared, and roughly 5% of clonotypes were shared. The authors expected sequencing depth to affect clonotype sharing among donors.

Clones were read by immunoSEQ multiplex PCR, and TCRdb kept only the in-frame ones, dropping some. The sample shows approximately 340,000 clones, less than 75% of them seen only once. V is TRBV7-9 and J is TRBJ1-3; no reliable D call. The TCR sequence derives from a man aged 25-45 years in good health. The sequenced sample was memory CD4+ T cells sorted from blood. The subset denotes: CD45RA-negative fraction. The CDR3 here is CASSLRQLEGNTIYF. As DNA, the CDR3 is TGTGCCAGCAGCCTTAGGCAGTTGGAGGGAAACACCATATATTTT.